The clone carrying this TCR beta chain was seen more than once but under ten times. Its antigen is not identified. This entry is derived from a study of early T cells in non-severe SARS-CoV-2 infection. About the research overall: Chains stayed unpaired after sequencing of bulk RNA from unsorted whole blood.

The CDR3 extends over 14 amino acids. Germline V gene sequence: CDR1 SGDLS, CDR2 YYNGEE. The germline V and J ends were trimmed by 0 bases and 8 bases, with 9 bases remaining between them. Whole-study findings and limits: Anti-spike CD8 responses were favored in VDJdb matching, and private and CD4 specificities were missed.

The TCR library protocol was used to attach unique molecular identifiers. These identifiers were attached to individual cDNA molecules. TCRdb processed the 5' RACE reads anew with MiXCR; each CDR3 protein has one entry. The sample consists of 65,000 to 95,000 distinct CDR3 sequences, about 16% of them appearing once. This chain uses TRBV9 with TRBJ1-6; no firm D call. The TCR sequence derives from an adult who was a healthcare worker with PCR-confirmed SARS-CoV-2 infection or an uninfected control (not recorded which). Sequencing was performed on whole blood. The CDR3 protein is CASSVDHADSPLHF. For the CDR3, the DNA is TGTGCCAGCAGCGTAGATCACGCGGATTCACCCCTCCACTTT. Looking up the rest from reference TRBV9 and TRBJ1-6 gives the full variable domain: DSGVTQTPKHLITATGQRVTLRCSPRSGDLSVYWYQQSLDQGLQFLIQYYNGEERAKGNILERFSAQQFPDLHSELNLSSLELGDSALYFCASSVDHADSPLHFGNGTRLTVT.